The next 16 T cell receptor beta chains were all read from a single sample in a study of spatial heterogeneity in lung cancer. The time point denotes: blood at routine non-recurrence follow-up after resection. TCRdb used MiXCR to reprocess the 5' RACE reads, holding one entry per CDR3 protein. The table includes 20,000 to 30,000 distinct CDR3 sequences, roughly a tenth detected once. The sample was PBMCs, taken at follow-up. The receptors derive from a male donor with early-stage non-small cell lung cancer.

The rearrangement uses TRBV4-3 and TRBJ1-1; no reliable D call. This CDR3 has 14 residues. Trimming removed 4 bases from V and 2 bases from J, with 11 bases in between. The germline gives CDR1 LGHNA, CDR2 YSLEER. CDR3 in DNA: TGCGCCAGCAGCCGTCAGAGCTTCAACACTGAAGCTTTCTTT. Residues: CASSRQSFNTEAFF.

This clonotype was found a few times. The chain links TRBV11-2 to TRBJ2-1; 7 bases fit TRBD1. Per the germline V gene, CDR1 is SGHAT and CDR2 is FQNNGV. Trimming cost V 7 bases and J 8 bases; bases outside gene matches: 11. CDR3 length: 14 amino acids. The CDR3 here is CASTRTGLWDEQFF. The DNA for the CDR3 is TGTGCCAGCACCCGGACAGGTTTATGGGATGAGCAGTTCTTC.

This clonotype was counted a few times. This chain connects TRBV25-1 to TRBJ2-7, with D possibly matching TRBD1 (5 bases). Trimming removed 8 bases from V and 3 bases from J, with 17 bases in between. Germline CDR1 and CDR2: MGHDK and SYGVNS. The CDR3 runs 14 residues. DNA for the CDR3: TGTGCCAGCCACGAGCAGGGTGCTGACTACGAGCAGTACTTC. The encoded protein is CASHEQGADYEQYF.

This clonotype was seen many times. The V call is TRBV7-6, the J call TRBJ2-1, with D uncertain. V was pared by 4 bases and J by 2 bases, with 9 bases between. Germline lookup yields CDR1 SGHVS and CDR2 FNYEAQ. The CDR3 spans 14 residues. This CDR3 reads CASSSAGAYNEQFF. DNA of the CDR3: TGTGCCAGCAGCTCCGCCGGAGCCTACAATGAGCAGTTCTTC.

Ten or more counts support this clonotype. This chain joins TRBV20-1 and TRBJ1-2, with 7 nucleotides matching TRBD1. The V gene end was trimmed by 5 bases and the J gene end by 3 bases; junction bases not matched to a gene: 6. CDR3 length: 13 amino acids. Germline-derived CDR1 and CDR2 are DFQATT and SNEGSKA (reference sequence). The CDR3 sequence: CSAYDRADYGYTF. CDR3 coding DNA: TGCAGTGCTTACGACAGGGCCGACTATGGCTACACCTTC.

This clonotype came up a few times. The chain employs TRBV4-1 and TRBJ2-3; TRBD2 matches 15 bases. Trimming removed 4 bases from V and 4 bases from J; junction bases left unmatched: 6. This CDR3 is 17 amino acids long. Germline lookup yields CDR1 MGHRA and CDR2 YSYEKL. DNA for the CDR3: TGCGCCAGCAGCCTAGCCGGGACTAGCGGGGGGCCAGATACGCAGTATTTT. Protein product: CASSLAGTSGGPDTQYF.

This clonotype was detected many times. This chain joins TRBV5-1 and TRBJ1-1, with 9 positions matching TRBD1. This CDR3 has 15 amino acids. V dropped 3 bases and J dropped 1; count of bases not matched to a gene: 4. The germline V gene encodes CDR1 SGHRS and CDR2 YFSETQ. The CDR3 loop reads CASSSTGGGNTEAFF. DNA of the CDR3: TGCGCCAGCAGCTCGACAGGGGGAGGGAACACTGAAGCTTTCTTT.

This clonotype occurred a few times. At one of its ends the junction is not consistent with the germline gene, which may arise from a read error. The chain carries TRBV27 and TRBJ2-2, with 7 nucleotides matching TRBD1. The CDR3 has 14 residues. CDR1 and CDR2 from the germline V gene are MNHEY and SMNVEV (reference sequence). The DNA of the CDR3 is TGCACCAGCAGTGACAGGGCGAACACCGGGGAGCTGTTTTTT. Amino acids: CTSSDRANTGELFF.

CDR3 protein: CASSFDGAFGLAVNTGELFF. The DNA of the CDR3 is TGTGCCAGCAGCTTCGATGGAGCCTTCGGACTAGCGGTGAACACCGGGGAGCTGTTTTTT. The gene calls are TRBV28 and TRBJ2-2; 10 nucleotides agree with TRBD2. The length of the CDR3 is 20 residues. Germline assignment: CDR1 MDHEN and CDR2 SYDVKM. The V segment lost 6 bases and the J segment 1 base; nucleotides outside the gene matches: 17.

This clonotype was counted at least ten times. V usage is TRBV7-7 and J usage is TRBJ1-3, with a weak D call TRBD1 (6 bases). This CDR3 has 16 residues. The germline CDR1 and CDR2 sequences are SSHAT and FNYEAQ (reference sequence). Trimming removed 5 bases from V and 0 bases from J, with 14 bases in between. Here the CDR3 DNA reads TGTGCCAGCAGCCTCCGGGACATTGGCTCTGGAAACACCATATATTTT. It encodes CASSLRDIGSGNTIYF.

This clonotype is deemed medium-sized. J is TRBJ1-2 and V is TRBV4-1; 8 bases align to TRBD1. The CDR3 has 14 residues. CDR1 is MGHRA, CDR2 YSYEKL, per germline. J gave up 4 bases and V 4 bases, and 5 bases lay outside the gene matches. CDR3 residues: CASSRTGPGYGYTF. Here the CDR3 DNA reads TGCGCCAGCAGCCGGACAGGGCCAGGCTATGGCTACACCTTC.

V usage is TRBV27 and J usage is TRBJ2-1, with D maybe TRBD2 (6 bases). In germline, CDR1 is MNHEY, CDR2 SMNVEV (reference sequence). V lost 5 bases and J 4 bases, leaving 18 bases between the germline ends. The CDR3 runs to 16 residues. The DNA of the CDR3 is TGTGCCAGCAGTAATGGGGGACTCGAGATATACAATGAGCAGTTCTTC. It translates to CASSNGGLEIYNEQFF.

The CDR3 DNA follows: TGCAGTGCTAGGGGACAGGGAGGCAATCAGCCCCAGCATTTT. Amino acids: CSARGQGGNQPQHF. The V and J genes are TRBV20-1 and TRBJ1-5; TRBD1 agrees at 9 bases. The CDR3 spans 14 residues. The V and J ends lost 3 bases and 2 bases, in that order; junction bases with no gene match: 2. Germline lookup yields CDR1 DFQATT and CDR2 SNEGSKA (reference sequence).

This clonotype rates as medium-sized. The chain couples TRBV6-2 or TRBV6-3 to TRBJ2-1, with 10 nucleotides matching TRBD2. Germline V lookup: CDR1 MNHEY, CDR2 SVGEGT. The CDR3 sequence is 16 residues long. V was pared by 7 bases and J by 7 bases, with 13 bases of the junction left unmatched. CDR3 residues: CASIPERGGIRNEQFF. In DNA form, the CDR3 reads TGTGCCAGCATCCCCGAGCGGGGGGGCATTCGGAATGAGCAGTTCTTC.

This clonotype was seen more than once but under ten times. This chain uses TRBV29-1 with TRBJ2-1, with TRBD1 matching 9 bases. The CDR3 loop spans 16 amino acids. Germline V gene data show CDR1 as SQVTM and CDR2 as ANQGSEA. Germline trimming cut 5 bases from V and 1 base from J; bases unmatched to any gene: 9. In nucleotides, the CDR3 is TGCAGCGTTATCCGGACAGGGGATGGATCCTACAATGAGCAGTTCTTC. It specifies CSVIRTGDGSYNEQFF.

This clonotype came up many times. The CDR3: CASSSGGGQGQPQHF. The CDR3 DNA is TGCGCCAGCAGCTCCGGGGGAGGACAGGGACAGCCCCAGCATTTT. The chain carries TRBV5-1 and TRBJ1-5, with 8 bases that match TRBD1. From germline, CDR1 is SGHRS and CDR2 YFSETQ. The CDR3 runs to 15 residues. Germline trimming cut 3 bases from V and 7 bases from J; bases unmatched to any gene: 9.